This T cell receptor beta chain comes out of a study of lymphopenia after photon versus proton radiotherapy. The CDR3 totals 12 residues. Trimming pared 2 bases from V and 3 bases from J, leaving 5 bases between. The germline V gene has CDR1 SQVTM and CDR2 ANQGSEA. Clones were read by immunoSEQ multiplex PCR, and TCRdb kept only the in-frame ones, dropping some. The top ten hold approximately 11% of the sample, which has over 55,000 clones, approximately 87% seen once. This chain uses TRBV29-1 with TRBJ2-1; D unresolved. The sequences come from peripheral blood, collected from a patient treated with proton-based radiotherapy. This sequence was found in a man older than 75 with esophageal cancer. For the CDR3, the DNA is TGCAGCGTTGAAAACAGCTACAATGAGCAGTTCTTC. This translates into CSVENSYNEQFF.